One T cell receptor (beta chain) is described in this entry. Its antigen remains unknown. The data were obtained in a study of T cell responses to AZD1222 COVID-19 vaccine. Overall study findings and caveats: White British ancestry dominated among donors, who included more females, and clonal diversity was possibly underestimated.

Trimming removed 3 bases from V and 1 base from J, with 6 bases in between. The CDR3 has 13 residues. Repertoires were generated with immunoSEQ multiplex PCR, while TCRdb's copy carries only in-frame clones and drops some. The profile shows approximately 130,000 clones, approximately 88% of them singletons. V and J are TRBV12-3 or TRBV12-4 and TRBJ1-1; D call uncertain. The starting material was peripheral blood, obtained 28 days after the second AZD1222 dose. The TCR was taken from an adult who received the AZD1222 COVID-19 vaccine. CDR3 sequence: CASSFYTNTEAFF. The CDR3 DNA follows: TGTGCCAGCAGTTTCTACACGAACACTGAAGCTTTCTTT.